This T cell receptor beta chain was sequenced in a study of T cell responses to AZD1222 COVID-19 vaccine. This CDR3 has 14 residues. The ends were cut back, 0 bases at V and 4 bases at J, with 10 bases in the middle. Germline CDR1 and CDR2: LGHNA and YNFKEQ. The assay was immunoSEQ multiplex PCR, and TCRdb's table has in-frame clones only and misses some. The table has roughly 160,000 clones, about 93% seen once. A word on this clone: Its antigen is not identified.

Study results and limitations: Among spike-specific TCRs, nearly half reportedly target unmutated variant regions. Repertoire sampling occurred only after the peak T cell response. Donors were largely white British and mainly female; clonal diversity was possibly underestimated. Just a handful of AZD1222 recipients tested seropositive at baseline.

This receptor was identified in an adult in good health. The source material was peripheral blood, sampled on day 0 of AZD1222 vaccination. The V gene is TRBV4-2, the J gene TRBJ2-7; perhaps TRBD2 as D (6 bases). CDR3 protein: CASSQEPGDYEQYF. The CDR3 DNA reads as TGTGCCAGCAGCCAAGAGCCGGGGGATTACGAGCAGTACTTC.